The 29 T cell receptor beta chains given below trace back to one sample, sequenced in a study of cytomegalovirus exposure and HLA in healthy donors. PCR was performed using 60 Vbeta and 13 Jbeta primers. Libraries were prepared by immunoSEQ multiplex PCR; TCRdb keeps only in-frame clonotypes and omits some of them. This listing includes about 47,000 clones. Sequencing input: PBMCs. All receptors come from a male donor in good health and CMV-seronegative.

The chain employs TRBV19 and TRBJ1-2; maybe TRBD1 (6 bases). The V gene lost 1 base and the J gene lost 10 bases, with 16 bases spanning the gap. This CDR3 comprises 14 residues. Germline V lookup: CDR1 LNHDA, CDR2 SQIVND (reference sequence). Written as DNA, the CDR3 is TGTGCCAGTAGTATAGTCGCCAACAGGGAAGACTACACCTTC. This translates into CASSIVANREDYTF.

The rearrangement links TRBV9 to TRBJ2-5; 10 nucleotides align to TRBD2. The CDR3 covers 17 residues. Germline trimming cut 4 bases from V and 0 bases from J; bases unmatched to any gene: 9. Germline values: CDR1 SGDLS, CDR2 YYNGEE. The CDR3 region has the DNA TGTGCCAGCAGCCCCGGGGTGACTAGCGGGTACCAAGAGACCCAGTACTTC. It encodes CASSPGVTSGYQETQYF.

The V call is TRBV18, the J call TRBJ1-5; tentative D call: TRBD1 (5 bases). V was clipped by 3 bases and J by 4 bases, with 13 bases between them. CDR3 length: 15 residues. Germline V gene data show CDR1 as KGHSH and CDR2 as LQKENI. The CDR3 loop reads CASSPGLGGNQPQHF. The CDR3 DNA follows: TGTGCCAGCTCACCGGGACTCGGGGGTAATCAGCCCCAGCATTTT.

The chain has TRBV6-5 and TRBJ2-1; D unresolved. Germline V gene data show CDR1 as MNHEY and CDR2 as SVGAGI. Trimming pared 5 bases from V and 6 bases from J, leaving 5 bases between. The CDR3 is made up of 11 amino acids. The CDR3 loop is CASSVLNEQFF. Here the CDR3 DNA reads TGTGCCAGCAGTGTCCTCAATGAGCAGTTCTTC.

The chain uses TRBV9 and TRBJ1-1, with TRBD1 matching 8 bases. The CDR3 runs to 14 residues. Per germline, CDR1 SGDLS and CDR2 YYNGEE. Trimming took 4 bases from V and 4 from J; bases not matched to a gene: 6. The CDR3 region has the DNA TGTGCCAGCAGCTTCCGAACAGGGGGCACTGAAGCTTTCTTT. Translated: CASSFRTGGTEAFF.

The V and J genes are TRBV5-3 and TRBJ2-7; TRBD1 matches at 9 bases. TRBV5-3 is annotated as an ORF whose role is uncertain. After removal of 2 bases from V and 3 bases from J, the junction contained 6 bases not matched to a gene. This CDR3 has 15 residues. The CDR3 DNA is TGTGCCAGAAGCTTAGGGGACAGGGACAACTACGAGCAGTACTTC. Residues: CARSLGDRDNYEQYF.

J is TRBJ2-7 and V is TRBV7-6; 10 nucleotides agree with TRBD1. In germline, CDR1 is SGHVS, CDR2 FNYEAQ. The CDR3 spans 16 residues. V shed 2 bases and J 2 bases; nucleotides not matched to a gene: 6. The CDR3 is CASSLTLGQGAYEQYF. As DNA, the CDR3 is TGTGCCAGCAGCTTAACTCTAGGACAGGGGGCCTACGAGCAGTACTTC.

The chain joins TRBV7-2 to TRBJ1-6; TRBD1 matches at 7 bases. In germline, CDR1 is SGHTA, CDR2 FQGNSA. J was trimmed by 8 bases and V by 0 bases; bases with no gene match: 1. The CDR3 contains 14 residues. As DNA, the CDR3 is TGTGCCAGCAGCTTAGCAGGGGGCGATTCACCCCTCCACTTT. Amino acid sequence: CASSLAGGDSPLHF.

This rearrangement joins TRBV11-1 to TRBJ2-1; 10 nucleotides align to TRBD1. CDR3 length equals 14 residues. V dropped 2 bases and J dropped 9; count of bases not matched to a gene: 4. Germline lookup yields CDR1 SGHAT and CDR2 FQDESV (reference sequence). The CDR3, as DNA: TGTGCCAGCAGCTTACGGACAGGGGGGGTTGAGCAGTTCTTC. Translation: CASSLRTGGVEQFF.

This chain links TRBV30 with TRBJ1-3, with 8 bases that match TRBD1. The CDR3 totals 15 residues. V was clipped by 4 bases and J by 2 bases; unmatched bases: 7. Germline V CDR1 and CDR2: GTSNPN, SVGIG (reference sequence). In DNA form, the CDR3 reads TGTGCCTGGAACCCTCTGACAGGGGCTGGAAACACCATATATTTT. Protein sequence: CAWNPLTGAGNTIYF.

This chain links TRBV5-1 with TRBJ1-1; TRBD1 agrees at 11 bases. With V trimmed by 1 base and J by 4 bases, 9 bases remained unmatched. Germline V gene data show CDR1 as SGHRS and CDR2 as YFSETQ. The CDR3 covers 17 residues. CDR3 loop: CASSLRTGGEYGTEAFF. DNA of the CDR3: TGCGCCAGCAGCTTGAGGACAGGGGGCGAATATGGCACTGAAGCTTTCTTT. The variable domain in full, with the rest retrieved from reference TRBV5-1 and TRBJ1-1, is KAGVTQTPRYLIKTRGQQVTLSCSPISGHRSVSWYQQTPGQGLQFLFEYFSETQRNKGNFPGRFSGRQFSNSRSEMNVSTLELGDSALYLCASSLRTGGEYGTEAFFGQGTRLTVV.

This rearrangement joins TRBV5-1 to TRBJ2-7, with a possible D match to TRBD1 (6 bases). The CDR3 is 12 amino acids. Germline lookup yields CDR1 SGHRS and CDR2 YFSETQ. Trimming removed 4 bases from V and 4 bases from J, with 9 bases in between. Here the CDR3 DNA reads TGCGCCAGCAGCGGGGGACAATACGAGCAGTACTTC. It encodes CASSGGQYEQYF.

V usage is TRBV18 and J usage is TRBJ1-4, with D maybe TRBD1 (5 bases). The CDR3 spans 17 residues. V lost 2 bases and J lost 3, with 16 bases in between. CDR1 and CDR2 (germline): KGHSH, LQKENI. The CDR3 coding sequence is TGTGCCAGCTCACCATGGCAGGGTGAAAGGTCTAATGAAAAACTGTTTTTT. Amino acids: CASSPWQGERSNEKLFF.

The chain recombines TRBV6-1 with TRBJ2-7, with 11 bases matching TRBD1. The CDR3 covers 15 residues. Germline CDR1 reads MNHNS; CDR2 reads SASEGT. V was clipped by 4 bases and J by 5 bases; unmatched bases: 7. CDR3 nucleotide sequence: TGTGCCAGCAGTGGGACAGGGGGCGTTTACCACGAGCAGTACTTC. Residues: CASSGTGGVYHEQYF.

The genes are TRBV27 and TRBJ2-7; D perhaps matches TRBD1 (6 bases). Germline V lookup: CDR1 MNHEY, CDR2 SMNVEV (reference sequence). The length of the CDR3 is 13 residues. Trimming removed 6 bases from V and 2 bases from J, with 11 bases in between. The CDR3 sequence is CASSRDTAYEQYF. In DNA, the CDR3 is TGTGCCAGCAGCCGGGACACCGCCTACGAGCAGTACTTC.

The chain is built from TRBV16 and TRBJ1-2; D remains unclear. Trimming cost V 0 bases and J 2 bases, with 4 bases left between them. The CDR3 has 13 residues. Germline CDR1 is KGHSY and CDR2 is FQNENV. The CDR3 nucleotides are TGTGCCAGCAGCCAATCGGCCAACTATGGCTACACCTTC. Protein: CASSQSANYGYTF.

The chain couples TRBV7-8 to TRBJ2-1, with 14 bases fitting TRBD2. CDR1 is SGHVS, CDR2 FQNEAQ, per germline. The V and J ends lost 5 bases and 6 bases, in that order; junction bases with no gene match: 12. The CDR3 has 18 residues. CDR3 protein: CASSRLAGGAPVINEQFF. The DNA of the CDR3 is TGTGCCAGCAGCCGACTAGCGGGGGGGGCCCCCGTTATCAATGAGCAGTTCTTC. Full variable domain (missing parts from reference TRBV7-8 and TRBJ2-1): GAGVSQSPRYKVAKRGQDVALRCDPISGHVSLFWYQQALGQGPEFLTYFQNEAQLDKSGLPSDRFFAERPEGSVSTLKIQRTQQEDSAVYLCASSRLAGGAPVINEQFFGPGTRLTVL.

The V gene is TRBV4-1, the J gene TRBJ2-1; 7 bases align to TRBD1. The CDR3 loop spans 15 amino acids. Germline V gene lookup returns CDR1 MGHRA and CDR2 YSYEKL. V lost 0 bases, J lost 6 bases, and 5 bases stayed unmatched. CDR3 residues: CASSQEGGRPNEQFF. The CDR3 region has the DNA TGCGCCAGCAGCCAAGAAGGGGGCCGGCCCAATGAGCAGTTCTTC.

The chain is built from TRBV7-3 and TRBJ1-1, with 8 bases fitting TRBD1. The germline V gene encodes CDR1 SGHTA and CDR2 FQGTGA. J was trimmed by 4 bases and V by 5 bases; bases with no gene match: 6. This CDR3 is built from 14 residues. The CDR3 is CASSIAGTGTEAFF. CDR3 nucleotides: TGTGCCAGCAGCATCGCCGGGACAGGCACTGAAGCTTTCTTT.

The rearrangement joins TRBV6-5 to TRBJ2-1; D uncertain. Germline V CDR1 and CDR2: MNHEY, SVGAGI. Deletions cut 0 bases from V and 4 bases from J, with 4 bases between. The CDR3 sequence is 13 residues long. CDR3 DNA: TGTGCCAGCAGTTACTCGGAGTACAATGAGCAGTTCTTC. Translated, it gives CASSYSEYNEQFF.

The chain employs TRBV5-1 and TRBJ2-1; no firm D call. In germline, CDR1 is SGHRS, CDR2 YFSETQ. V lost 1 base and J lost 0, with 11 bases in between. This CDR3 has 16 residues. DNA for the CDR3: TGCGCCAGCAGCTTGTATGCCGTCAGCTCCTACAATGAGCAGTTCTTC. Translating gives CASSLYAVSSYNEQFF.

The chain links TRBV6-5 to TRBJ1-1; D unclear. CDR3 length equals 13 residues. Germline CDR1 reads MNHEY; CDR2 reads SVGAGI. Trimming removed 8 bases at V and 5 bases at J, with 15 bases between. CDR3 nucleotides: TGTGCCAGCTCCATTGGGAGATGGACTGAAGCTTTCTTT. It translates to CASSIGRWTEAFF.

On this clone: A junction boundary mismatches the germline segment, possibly from a read error. The chain uses TRBV7-7 and TRBJ1-1; possibly TRBD1 for D (6 bases). Germline V gives CDR1 SSHAT, CDR2 FNYEAQ (reference sequence). This CDR3 has 14 amino acids. As DNA, the CDR3 is TGTGCTAGCAGCTTAGATATCAGGGGCACTGAAGCTTTCTTT. Its protein product is CASSLDIRGTEAFF.

V gene TRBV4-2 combines with J gene TRBJ2-6, with D hard to call. Germline V gives CDR1 LGHNA, CDR2 YNFKEQ. This CDR3 is 17 amino acids long. V was shortened by 0 bases and J by 0 bases, with 9 bases between the two germline ends. The CDR3 loop reads CASSQDEESSGANVLTF. For the CDR3, the DNA is TGTGCCAGCAGCCAAGATGAGGAAAGCTCTGGGGCCAACGTCCTGACTTTC.

This chain connects TRBV7-3 to TRBJ2-7; the D gene is possibly TRBD2 (5 bases). The ends were cut back, 0 bases at V and 3 bases at J, with 12 bases in the middle. Looked up from germline, CDR1 is SGHTA and CDR2 is FQGTGA. This CDR3 is 15 amino acids long. The CDR3 bases are TGTGCCAGCAGCTTAACGGCTAGCCCTATCTACGAGCAGTACTTC. This translates into CASSLTASPIYEQYF.

This rearrangement joins TRBV5-1 to TRBJ2-2; TRBD1 matches 9 bases. The germline V gene has CDR1 SGHRS and CDR2 YFSETQ. The CDR3 has 15 residues. Germline trimming cut 7 bases from V and 7 bases from J; bases unmatched to any gene: 11. CDR3 nucleotide sequence: TGCGCCAGCGCTCAGGGGACAGGGATAATCGGGGAGCTGTTTTTT. It specifies CASAQGTGIIGELFF.

J is TRBJ2-7 and V is TRBV19, with TRBD1 as a possible D gene (5 bases). CDR1 LNHDA and CDR2 SQIVND come from the germline V gene (reference sequence). With 6 bases removed from V and 6 bases from J, the gap between germline ends came to 15 bases. This CDR3 contains 13 residues. The CDR3 sequence is CASRWGASSEQYF. The CDR3 nucleotides read TGTGCCAGTAGGTGGGGCGCTTCGAGCGAGCAGTACTTC.

This chain uses TRBV11-2 with TRBJ2-2; D is uncertain. V was trimmed by 2 bases and J by 7 bases, leaving 8 bases between them. From germline, CDR1 is SGHAT and CDR2 FQNNGV. The CDR3 is made up of 13 amino acids. The CDR3 region is CASSLSRVGELFF. The CDR3, as DNA: TGTGCCAGCAGCTTATCACGGGTCGGGGAGCTGTTTTTT.

The CDR3, as DNA: TGCAGCGTTTTGAAACTACAGGGGACGGCCTACGAGCAGTACTTC. This sequence encodes CSVLKLQGTAYEQYF. The chain has TRBV29-1 and TRBJ2-7, with TRBD1 matching over 7 bases. The germline V gene encodes CDR1 SQVTM and CDR2 ANQGSEA. V shed 5 bases, J shed 2 bases, and the junction held 12 bases outside the gene matches. CDR3 length: 15 residues.